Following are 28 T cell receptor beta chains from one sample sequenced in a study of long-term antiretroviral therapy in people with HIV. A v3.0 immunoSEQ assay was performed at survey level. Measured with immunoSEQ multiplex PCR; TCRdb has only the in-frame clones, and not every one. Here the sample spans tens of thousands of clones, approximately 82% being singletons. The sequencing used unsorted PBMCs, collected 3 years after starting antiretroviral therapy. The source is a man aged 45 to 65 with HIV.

In DNA form, the CDR3 reads TGTGCCAGCAGGTTGGGAGACTCTAATGAAAAACTGTTTTTT. Residues: CASRLGDSNEKLFF. The chain uses TRBV2 and TRBJ1-4, with no clear D. Germline CDR1 SNHLY, CDR2 FYNNEI. This CDR3 region has 14 residues. V lost 6 bases to trimming and J lost 3 bases, with 11 bases between them.

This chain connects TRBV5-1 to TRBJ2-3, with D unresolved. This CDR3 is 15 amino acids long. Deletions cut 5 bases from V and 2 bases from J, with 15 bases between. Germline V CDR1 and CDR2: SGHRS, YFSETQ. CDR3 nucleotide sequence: TGCGCCAGCAGGGTGGGCCCCCCGCTCACAGATACGCAGTATTTT. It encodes CASRVGPPLTDTQYF.

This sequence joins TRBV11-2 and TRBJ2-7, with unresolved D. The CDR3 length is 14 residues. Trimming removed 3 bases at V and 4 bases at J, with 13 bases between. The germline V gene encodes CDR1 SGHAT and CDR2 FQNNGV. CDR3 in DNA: TGTGCCAGCAGCTTCCCTGGTAGCTTTTACGAGCAGTACTTC. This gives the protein CASSFPGSFYEQYF.

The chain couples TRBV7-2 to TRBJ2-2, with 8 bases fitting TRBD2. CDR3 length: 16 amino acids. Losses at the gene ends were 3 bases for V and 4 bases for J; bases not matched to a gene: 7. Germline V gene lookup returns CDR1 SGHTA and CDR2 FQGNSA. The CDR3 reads CASSLSGGAVTGELFF. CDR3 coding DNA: TGTGCCAGCAGCTTGAGCGGGGGCGCGGTCACCGGGGAGCTGTTTTTT.

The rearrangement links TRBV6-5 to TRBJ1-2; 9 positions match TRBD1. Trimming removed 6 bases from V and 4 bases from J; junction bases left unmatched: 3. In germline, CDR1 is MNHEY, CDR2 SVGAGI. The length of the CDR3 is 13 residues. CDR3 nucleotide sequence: TGTGCCAGCAGACCGACAGGGGGCTATGGCTACACCTTC. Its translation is CASRPTGGYGYTF.

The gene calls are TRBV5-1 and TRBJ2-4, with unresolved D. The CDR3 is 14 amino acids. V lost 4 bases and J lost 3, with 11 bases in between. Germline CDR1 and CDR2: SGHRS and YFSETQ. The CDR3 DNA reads TGCGCCAGCAGCATTTCTAGTGTCAAAAACATTCAGTACTTC. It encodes CASSISSVKNIQYF.

The CDR3 bases are TGTGCCAGCAGCCTCCGCACAGATACGCAGTATTTT. Translated: CASSLRTDTQYF. J is TRBJ2-3 and V is TRBV13; D unresolved. Per the germline V gene, CDR1 is PRHDT and CDR2 is FYEKMQ (reference sequence). CDR3 length: 12 amino acids. Trimming shortened V by 5 bases and J by 1 base, and 4 bases separated the two germline ends.

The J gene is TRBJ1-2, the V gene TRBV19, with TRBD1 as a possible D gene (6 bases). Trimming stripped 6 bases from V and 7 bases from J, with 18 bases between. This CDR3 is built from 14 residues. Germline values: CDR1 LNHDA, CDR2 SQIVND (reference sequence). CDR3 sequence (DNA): TGTGCCAGTAGCAGTACAGGGAGATCTGTTGGCTACACCTTC. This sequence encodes CASSSTGRSVGYTF.

CDR3: CASSLAAGGGYEQYF. DNA of the CDR3: TGTGCCAGCAGCTTAGCGGCAGGAGGGGGTTACGAGCAGTACTTC. J is TRBJ2-7 and V is TRBV7-3; D is possibly TRBD1 or TRBD2 (6 bases each). Germline V gene data show CDR1 as SGHTA and CDR2 as FQGTGA. The CDR3 runs 15 residues. The V and J ends lost 2 bases and 4 bases respectively, with 15 bases between them.

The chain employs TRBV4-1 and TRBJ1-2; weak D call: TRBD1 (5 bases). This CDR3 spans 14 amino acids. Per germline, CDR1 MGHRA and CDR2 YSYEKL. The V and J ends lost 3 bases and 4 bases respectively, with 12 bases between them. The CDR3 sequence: CASSHGGGSYGYTF. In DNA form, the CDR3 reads TGCGCCAGCAGCCATGGCGGGGGTTCCTATGGCTACACCTTC.

This CDR3 is CASSQDSRNRQGSYEQYF. In nucleotides, the CDR3 is TGTGCCAGCAGCCAAGATTCCCGCAACCGACAGGGCTCCTACGAGCAGTACTTC. The chain couples TRBV14 to TRBJ2-7; the match to TRBD1 covers 7 bases. The V segment lost 0 bases and the J segment 0 bases; nucleotides outside the gene matches: 11. The CDR3 has 18 amino acids. The germline gives CDR1 SGHDN, CDR2 FVKESK.

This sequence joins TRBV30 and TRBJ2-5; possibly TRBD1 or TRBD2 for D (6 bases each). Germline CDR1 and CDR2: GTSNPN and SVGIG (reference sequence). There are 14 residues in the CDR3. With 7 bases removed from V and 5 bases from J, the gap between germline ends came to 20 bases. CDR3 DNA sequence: TGTGCCTTCCGCCGCCAGGGGAGGCGGGAGACCCAGTACTTC. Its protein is CAFRRQGRRETQYF. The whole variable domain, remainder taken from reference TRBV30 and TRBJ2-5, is SQTIHQWPATLVQPVGSPLSLECTVEGTSNPNLYWYRQAAGRGLQLLFYSVGIGQISSEVPQNLSASRPQDRQFILSSKKLLLSDSGFYLCAFRRQGRRETQYFGPGTRLLVL.

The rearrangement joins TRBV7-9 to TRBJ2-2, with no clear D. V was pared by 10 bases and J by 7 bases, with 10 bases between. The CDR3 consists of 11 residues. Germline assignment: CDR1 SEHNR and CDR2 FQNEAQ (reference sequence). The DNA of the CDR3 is TGTGCCATCACTCCACTCGGGGAGCTGTTTTTT. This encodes CAITPLGELFF.

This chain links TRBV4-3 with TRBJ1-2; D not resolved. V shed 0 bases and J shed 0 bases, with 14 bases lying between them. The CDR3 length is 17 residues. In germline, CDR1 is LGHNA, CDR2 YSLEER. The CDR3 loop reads CASSQDRSVTANYGYTF. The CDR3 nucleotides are TGCGCCAGCAGCCAAGATCGATCGGTCACCGCTAACTATGGCTACACCTTC.

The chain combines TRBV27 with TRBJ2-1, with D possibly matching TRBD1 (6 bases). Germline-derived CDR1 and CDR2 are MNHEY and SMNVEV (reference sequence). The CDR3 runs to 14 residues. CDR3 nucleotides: TGTGTCACCTGGGGGCCCCAGGGCCACAATGAGCAGTTCTTC. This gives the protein CVTWGPQGHNEQFF.

In DNA, the CDR3 is TGCAGCGTATCGGCGTTCACAGATACGCAGTATTTT. It codes for CSVSAFTDTQYF. V is TRBV29-1 and J is TRBJ2-3; D is undetermined. V gave up 6 bases and J gave up 2 bases, with 9 bases separating them. Germline CDR1 reads SQVTM; CDR2 reads ANQGSEA. There are 12 residues in the CDR3.

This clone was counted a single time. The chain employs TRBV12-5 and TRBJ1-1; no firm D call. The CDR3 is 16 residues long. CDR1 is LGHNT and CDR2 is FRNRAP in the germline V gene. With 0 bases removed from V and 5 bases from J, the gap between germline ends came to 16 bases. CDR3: CASGLVPDEHWTEAFF. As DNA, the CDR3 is TGTGCTAGTGGTTTGGTACCAGACGAACACTGGACTGAAGCTTTCTTT.

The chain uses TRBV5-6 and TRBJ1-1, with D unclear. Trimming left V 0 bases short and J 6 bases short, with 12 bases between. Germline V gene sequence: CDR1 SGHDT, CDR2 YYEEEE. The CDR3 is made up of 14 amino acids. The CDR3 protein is CASSLERLYAEAFF. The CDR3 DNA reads TGTGCCAGCAGCTTGGAGAGACTTTACGCTGAAGCTTTCTTT.

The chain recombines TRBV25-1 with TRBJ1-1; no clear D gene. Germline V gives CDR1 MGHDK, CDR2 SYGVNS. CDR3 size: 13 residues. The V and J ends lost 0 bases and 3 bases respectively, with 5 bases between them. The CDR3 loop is CASSEYRDTEAFF. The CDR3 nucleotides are TGTGCCAGCAGTGAATATCGGGACACTGAAGCTTTCTTT.

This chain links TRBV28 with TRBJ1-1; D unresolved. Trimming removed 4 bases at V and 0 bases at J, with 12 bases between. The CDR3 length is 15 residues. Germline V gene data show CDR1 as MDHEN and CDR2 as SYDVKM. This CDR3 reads CASSSIDKMNTEAFF. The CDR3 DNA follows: TGTGCCAGCAGTTCCATTGACAAGATGAACACTGAAGCTTTCTTT.

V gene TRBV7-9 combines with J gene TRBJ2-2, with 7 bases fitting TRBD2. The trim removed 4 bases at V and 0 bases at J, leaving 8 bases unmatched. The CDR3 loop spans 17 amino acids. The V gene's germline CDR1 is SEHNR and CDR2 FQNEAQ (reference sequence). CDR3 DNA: TGTGCCAGCAGCTCCCGACCCGGGGGGTCGAACACCGGGGAGCTGTTTTTT. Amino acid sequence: CASSSRPGGSNTGELFF. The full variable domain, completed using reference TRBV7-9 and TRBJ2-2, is DTGVSQNPRHKITKRGQNVTFRCDPISEHNRLYWYRQTLGQGPEFLTYFQNEAQLEKSRLLSDRFSAERPKGSFSTLEIQRTEQGDSAMYLCASSSRPGGSNTGELFFGEGSRLTVL.

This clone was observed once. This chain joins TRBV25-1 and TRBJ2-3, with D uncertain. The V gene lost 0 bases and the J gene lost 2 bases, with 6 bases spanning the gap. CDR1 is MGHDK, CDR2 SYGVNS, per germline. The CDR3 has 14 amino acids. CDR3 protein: CASSEYSLTDTQYF. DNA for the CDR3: TGTGCCAGCAGTGAATATTCCCTCACAGATACGCAGTATTTT.

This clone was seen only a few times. This CDR3 reads CASSLAGLGGSTDTQYF. In nucleotides, the CDR3 is TGCGCCAGCAGCTTGGCCGGGTTGGGGGGTAGCACAGATACGCAGTATTTT. The chain uses TRBV5-1 and TRBJ2-3, with a possible D match to TRBD2 (6 bases). This CDR3 contains 17 residues. The V gene's germline CDR1 is SGHRS and CDR2 YFSETQ. The V gene lost 0 bases and the J gene lost 0 bases, with 14 bases spanning the gap.

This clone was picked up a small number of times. The CDR3 nucleotides read TGCAGCGTGGAGGGAGGGGGAGGTGGGGCCAACGTCCTGACTTTC. This sequence encodes CSVEGGGGGANVLTF. This chain uses TRBV29-1 with TRBJ2-6, with TRBD2 as a possible D gene (7 bases). The CDR3 is 15 residues long. V dropped 6 bases and J dropped 3 bases, with 15 bases sitting between them. CDR1 and CDR2 (germline): SQVTM, ANQGSEA.

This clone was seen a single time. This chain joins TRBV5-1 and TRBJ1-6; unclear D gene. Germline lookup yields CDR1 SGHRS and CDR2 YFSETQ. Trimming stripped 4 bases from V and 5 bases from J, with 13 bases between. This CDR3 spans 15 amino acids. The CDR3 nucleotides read TGCGCCAGCAGCGATCGCCCAGAAAATAATTCACCCCTCCACTTT. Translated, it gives CASSDRPENNSPLHF.

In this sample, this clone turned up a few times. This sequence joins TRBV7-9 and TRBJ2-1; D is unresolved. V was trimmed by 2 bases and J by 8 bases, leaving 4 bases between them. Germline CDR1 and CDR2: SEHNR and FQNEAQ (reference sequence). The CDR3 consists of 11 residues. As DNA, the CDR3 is TGTGCCAGCAGCTTAAATGATGAGCAGTTCTTC. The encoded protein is CASSLNDEQFF.

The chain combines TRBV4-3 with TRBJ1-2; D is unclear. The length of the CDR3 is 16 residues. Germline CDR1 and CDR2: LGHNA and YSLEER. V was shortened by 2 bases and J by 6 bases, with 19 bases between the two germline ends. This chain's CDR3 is CASSQKFRMKLDGYTF. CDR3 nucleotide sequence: TGCGCCAGCAGCCAAAAATTTCGGATGAAACTTGATGGCTACACCTTC.

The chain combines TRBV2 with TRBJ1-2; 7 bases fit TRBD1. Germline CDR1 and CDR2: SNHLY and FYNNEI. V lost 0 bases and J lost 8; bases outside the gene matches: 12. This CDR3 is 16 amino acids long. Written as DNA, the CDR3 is TGTGCCAGCAGTGAAGCACCCCCAGGGGGGGGGTCGGGCTACACCTTC. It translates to CASSEAPPGGGSGYTF. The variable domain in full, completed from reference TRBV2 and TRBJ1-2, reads EPEVTQTPSHQVTQMGQEVILRCVPISNHLYFYWYRQILGQKVEFLVSFYNNEISEKSEIFDDQFSVERPDGSNFTLKIRSTKLEDSAMYFCASSEAPPGGGSGYTFGSGTRLTVV.